This T cell receptor beta chain comes out of a study of blood T cell repertoires in COVID-19. Study in general: Both acute and convalescent COVID-19 samples were obtained from the United States, Italy and Spain. Sources were T cells, B-cell-depleted T cells, or PBMCs; the material itself was cDNA or gDNA.

As originally analysed: Amplification from reference gene primers served as the basis for estimated nucleated cell counts. Sequencing used immunoSEQ multiplex PCR; TCRdb keeps in-frame clones, though not all of them. V, J and clone size are taken as reported in that table, and D and trimming were inferred from the DNA itself. Of approximately 500,000 clones in the sample, approximately 91% are singletons; the top ten hold roughly 7.3%. Seattle researchers signed up patients amid active infection and tracked them longitudinally. After removal of 4 bases from V and 7 bases from J, the junction contained 9 bases not matched to a gene. CDR1 is SGHAT, CDR2 FQNNGV, per germline. The CDR3 contains 14 residues.

The chain employs TRBV11-2 and TRBJ2-7, with TRBD2 matching over 8 bases. The receptor was isolated from a woman between 45 and 60 years old with COVID-19, enrolled during active disease. The sample consisted of peripheral blood. The CDR3 loop reads CASSYGLASREQYF. DNA of the CDR3: TGTGCCAGCAGCTATGGACTAGCATCTCGGGAGCAGTACTTC.